This note documents a single T cell receptor (beta chain) sequence. The antigen is not known. Molecules of cDNA were individually given unique molecular identifiers that were attached to them. MiXCR, applied by TCRdb to the 5' RACE reads, yields one record per CDR3 protein. The sample lists about 35,000 distinct CDR3 sequences, about 5% occurring once. The data stem from a study of early T cells in non-severe SARS-CoV-2 infection. Study details: Chains were unpaired, as sequencing was done on bulk RNA from unsorted whole blood.

Trimming took off 5 bases at V and 0 bases at J, with 7 bases between the two ends. Looked up from germline, CDR1 is MNHEY and CDR2 is SVGAGI. The CDR3 sequence is 13 residues long. Study-level results: Missing private and CD4 specificities, VDJdb matching favored anti-spike CD8 responses.

Sequencing was done on a sample of whole blood. This sequence was found in an adult who was a healthcare worker with PCR-confirmed SARS-CoV-2 infection or an uninfected control (not recorded which). The V call is TRBV6-5, the J call TRBJ1-2; D gene uncertain. The CDR3 reads CASSSTSNYGYTF. The CDR3 bases are TGTGCCAGCAGTAGTACGTCTAACTATGGCTACACCTTC.